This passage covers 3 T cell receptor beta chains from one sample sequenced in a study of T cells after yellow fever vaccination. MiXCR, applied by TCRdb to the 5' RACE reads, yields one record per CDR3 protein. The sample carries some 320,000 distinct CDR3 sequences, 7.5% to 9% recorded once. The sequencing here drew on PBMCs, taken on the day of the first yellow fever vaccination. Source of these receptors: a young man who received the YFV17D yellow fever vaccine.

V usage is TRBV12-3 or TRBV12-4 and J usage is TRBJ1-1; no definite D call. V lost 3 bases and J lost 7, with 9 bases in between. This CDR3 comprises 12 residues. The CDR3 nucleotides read TGTGCCAGCAGTTTCGGAGAGCTTGAAGCTTTCTTT. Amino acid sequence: CASSFGELEAFF.

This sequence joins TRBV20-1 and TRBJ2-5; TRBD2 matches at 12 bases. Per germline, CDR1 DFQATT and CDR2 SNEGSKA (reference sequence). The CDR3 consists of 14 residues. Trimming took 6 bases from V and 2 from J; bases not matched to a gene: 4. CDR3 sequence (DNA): TGCAGTGCCGGACTAGCGGGGAGACAAGAGACCCAGTACTTC. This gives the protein CSAGLAGRQETQYF.

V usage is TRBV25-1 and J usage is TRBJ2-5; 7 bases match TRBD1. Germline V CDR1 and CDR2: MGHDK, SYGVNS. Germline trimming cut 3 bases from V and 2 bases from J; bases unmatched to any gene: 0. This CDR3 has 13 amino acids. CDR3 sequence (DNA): TGTGCCAGCAGTGAGGACAGGCAAGAGACCCAGTACTTC. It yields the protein CASSEDRQETQYF.